This T cell receptor (beta chain) was profiled in a study of control samples from healthy donors and cancer patients. Germline V gene lookup returns CDR1 SEHNR and CDR2 FQNEAQ (reference sequence). V shed 4 bases and J shed 10 bases, with 10 bases lying between them. This CDR3 contains 11 residues. Method: immunoSEQ multiplex PCR; TCRdb's copy keeps in-frame clones and lacks some. The repertoire has about 130,000 clones, around nine tenths of them found once; the top ten carry 4.5% to 7%. This receptor was taken from a man aged 18 to 29 in good health. The sequencing input was blood. The chain recombines TRBV7-9 with TRBJ1-1, with D perhaps TRBD1 (5 bases). CDR3 sequence reads: CASSSGVVAFF. The CDR3 region has the DNA TGTGCCAGCAGCTCGGGGGTCGTAGCTTTCTTT.